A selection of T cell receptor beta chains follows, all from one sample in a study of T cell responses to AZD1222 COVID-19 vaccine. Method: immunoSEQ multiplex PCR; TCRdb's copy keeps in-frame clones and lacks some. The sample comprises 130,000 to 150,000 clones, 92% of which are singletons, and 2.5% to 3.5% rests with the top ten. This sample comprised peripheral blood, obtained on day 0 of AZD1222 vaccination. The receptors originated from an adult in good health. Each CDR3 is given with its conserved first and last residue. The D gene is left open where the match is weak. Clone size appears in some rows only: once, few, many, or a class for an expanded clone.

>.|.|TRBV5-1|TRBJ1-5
TGCGCCAGCAGCTTGGACGGACATAGCAATCAGCCCCAGCATTTT
CASSLDGHSNQPQHF
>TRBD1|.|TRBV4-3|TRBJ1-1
TGCGCCAGCAGCCCTGGGACAGGGGTAGAGACTGAAGCTTTCTTT
CASSPGTGVETEAFF
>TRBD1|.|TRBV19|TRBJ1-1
TGTGCCAGTAGTATGGGACAGGGGATTGGCACTGAAGCTTTCTTT
CASSMGQGIGTEAFF
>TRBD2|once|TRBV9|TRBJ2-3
TGTGCCAGCAGCCCCCCGGGTAGCGGGAGTACAGATACGCAGTATTTT
CASSPPGSGSTDTQYF
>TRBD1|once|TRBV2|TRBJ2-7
TGTGCCAGCAGCGAGGGACAGGGGGCGCAGGTGCAGTACTTC
CASSEGQGAQVQYF
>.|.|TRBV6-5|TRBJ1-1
TGTGCCAGCAGTTATTCGAGGAAGGGTGAAGCTTTCTTT
CASSYSRKGEAFF
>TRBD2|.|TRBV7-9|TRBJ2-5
TGTGCCAGCAAGGTAGCGGGATTTAAGGGAGAGACCCAGTACTTC
CASKVAGFKGETQYF
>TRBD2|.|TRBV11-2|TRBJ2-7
TGTGCCAGCAGCTTAGTGGTTGAGTCTAGCGGGGGTTACGAGCAGTACTTC
CASSLVVESSGGYEQYF
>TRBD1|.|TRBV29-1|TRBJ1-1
TGCAGCGTTGAGCTACAGGGGAAATACACTGAAGCTTTCTTT
CSVELQGKYTEAFF
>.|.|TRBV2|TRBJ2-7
TGTGAATCTCGGGGGACTGGGGGCTACGAGCAGTACTTC
CESRGTGGYEQYF
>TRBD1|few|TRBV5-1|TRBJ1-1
TGCGCCAGCAGGGCGCGAACAGGGGGCGAGAACACTGAAGCTTTCTTT
CASRARTGGENTEAFF
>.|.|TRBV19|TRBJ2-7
TGTGCCAGTAGCTCGCCGGGAGTCTCCGAGCAGTACTTC
CASSSPGVSEQYF
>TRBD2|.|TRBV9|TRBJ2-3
TGTGCCAGCAGCGTAGGGGGGTTAGGACTAGCTTCCATGGATACGCAGTATTTT
CASSVGGLGLASMDTQYF